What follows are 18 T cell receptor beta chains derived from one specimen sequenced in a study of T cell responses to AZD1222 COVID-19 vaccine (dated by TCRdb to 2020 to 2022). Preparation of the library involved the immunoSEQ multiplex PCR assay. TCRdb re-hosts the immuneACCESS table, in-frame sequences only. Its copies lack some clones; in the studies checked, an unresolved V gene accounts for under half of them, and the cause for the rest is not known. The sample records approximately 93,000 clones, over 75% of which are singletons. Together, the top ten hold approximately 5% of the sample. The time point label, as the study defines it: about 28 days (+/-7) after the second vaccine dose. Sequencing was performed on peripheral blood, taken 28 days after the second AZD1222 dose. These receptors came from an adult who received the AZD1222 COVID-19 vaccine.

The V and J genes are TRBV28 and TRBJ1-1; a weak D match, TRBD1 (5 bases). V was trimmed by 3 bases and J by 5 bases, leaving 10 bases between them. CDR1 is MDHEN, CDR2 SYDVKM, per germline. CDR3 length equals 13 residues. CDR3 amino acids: CASSLGQNTEAFF. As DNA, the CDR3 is TGTGCCAGCAGTTTGGGGCAGAATACTGAAGCTTTCTTT.

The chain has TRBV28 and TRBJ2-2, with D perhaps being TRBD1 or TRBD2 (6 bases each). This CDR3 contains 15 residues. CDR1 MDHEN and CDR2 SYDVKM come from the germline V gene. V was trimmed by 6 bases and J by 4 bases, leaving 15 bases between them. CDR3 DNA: TGTGCCAGCAGACAAGGAGGGGGAGCCACCGGGGAGCTGTTTTTT. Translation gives CASRQGGGATGELFF.

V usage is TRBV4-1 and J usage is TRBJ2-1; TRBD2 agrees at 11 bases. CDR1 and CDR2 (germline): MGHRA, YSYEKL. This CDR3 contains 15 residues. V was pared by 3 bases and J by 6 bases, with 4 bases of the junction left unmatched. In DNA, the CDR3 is TGCGCCAGCAGCCATTCTGGACTAGCGGGCAATGAGCAGTTCTTC. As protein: CASSHSGLAGNEQFF.

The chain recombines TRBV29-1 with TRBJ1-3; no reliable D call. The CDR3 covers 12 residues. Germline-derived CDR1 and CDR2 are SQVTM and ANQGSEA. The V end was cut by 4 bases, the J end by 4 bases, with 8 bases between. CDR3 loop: CSVARPGNTIYF. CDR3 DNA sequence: TGCAGCGTTGCTCGGCCGGGAAACACCATATATTTT.

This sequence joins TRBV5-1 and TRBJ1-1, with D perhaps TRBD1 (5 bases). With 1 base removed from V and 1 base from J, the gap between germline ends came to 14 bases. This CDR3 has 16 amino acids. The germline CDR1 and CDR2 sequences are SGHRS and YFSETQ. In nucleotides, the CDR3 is TGCGCCAGCAGCTTGTCTTCGAAGGGACCGAACACTGAAGCTTTCTTT. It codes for CASSLSSKGPNTEAFF.

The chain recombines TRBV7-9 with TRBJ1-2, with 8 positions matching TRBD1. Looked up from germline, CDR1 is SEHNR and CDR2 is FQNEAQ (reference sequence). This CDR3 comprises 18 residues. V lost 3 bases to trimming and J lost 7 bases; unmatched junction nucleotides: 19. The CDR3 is CASSLPYPTDRVHGGYTF. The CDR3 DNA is TGTGCCAGCAGCTTGCCCTACCCAACGGACAGGGTTCACGGTGGCTACACCTTC.

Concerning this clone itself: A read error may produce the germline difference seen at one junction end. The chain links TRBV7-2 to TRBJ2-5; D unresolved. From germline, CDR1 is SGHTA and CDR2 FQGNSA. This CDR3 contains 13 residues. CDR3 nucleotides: TGTGCCAGCAACTTAGGCAGAGAAGAGACCCAGTACTTC. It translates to CASNLGREETQYF. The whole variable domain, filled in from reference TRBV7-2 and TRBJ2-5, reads GAGVSQSPSNKVTEKGKDVELRCDPISGHTALYWYRQSLGQGLEFLIYFQGNSAPDKSGLPSDRFSAERTGGSVSTLTIQRTQQEDSAVYLCASNLGREETQYFGPGTRLLVL.

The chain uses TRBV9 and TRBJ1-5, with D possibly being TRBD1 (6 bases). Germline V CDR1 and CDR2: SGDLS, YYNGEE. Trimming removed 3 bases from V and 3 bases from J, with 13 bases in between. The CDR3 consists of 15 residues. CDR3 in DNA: TGTGCCAGCAGCGCCGCGACAGGACCCAATCAGCCCCAGCATTTT. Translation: CASSAATGPNQPQHF.

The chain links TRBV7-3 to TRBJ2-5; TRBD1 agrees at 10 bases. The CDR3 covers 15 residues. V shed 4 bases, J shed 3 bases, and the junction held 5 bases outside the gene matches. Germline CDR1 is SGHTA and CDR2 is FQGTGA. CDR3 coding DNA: TGTGCCAGCAGCTCGACAGGGGGCGGGAAAGAGACCCAGTACTTC. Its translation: CASSSTGGGKETQYF.

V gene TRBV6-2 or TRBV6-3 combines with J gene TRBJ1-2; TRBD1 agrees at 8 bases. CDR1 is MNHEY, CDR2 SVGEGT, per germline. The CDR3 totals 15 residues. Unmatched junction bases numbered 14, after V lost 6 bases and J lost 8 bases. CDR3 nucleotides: TGTGCCAGCAGCCCTCCTCCGGACAGGGTGGGCGGCTACACCTTC. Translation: CASSPPPDRVGGYTF.

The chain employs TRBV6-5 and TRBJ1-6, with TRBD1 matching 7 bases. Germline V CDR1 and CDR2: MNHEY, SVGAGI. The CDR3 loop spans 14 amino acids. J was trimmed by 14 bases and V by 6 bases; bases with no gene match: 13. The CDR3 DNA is TGTGCCAGCAGAGGGTGGCAGGGGGATGAGGCCCTCCACTTT. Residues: CASRGWQGDEALHF.

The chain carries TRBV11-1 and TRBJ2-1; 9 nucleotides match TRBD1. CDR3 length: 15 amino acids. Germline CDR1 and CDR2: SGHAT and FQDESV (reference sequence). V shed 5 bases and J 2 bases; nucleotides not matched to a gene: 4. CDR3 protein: CASSRRTGAYNEQFF. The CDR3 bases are TGTGCCAGCAGCCGCCGGACAGGGGCCTACAATGAGCAGTTCTTC.

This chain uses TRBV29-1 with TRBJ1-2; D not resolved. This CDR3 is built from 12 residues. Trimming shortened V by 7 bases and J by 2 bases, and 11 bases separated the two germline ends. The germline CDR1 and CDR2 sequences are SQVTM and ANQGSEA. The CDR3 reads CSAFVSNYGYTF. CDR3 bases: TGCAGCGCTTTCGTCTCCAACTATGGCTACACCTTC.

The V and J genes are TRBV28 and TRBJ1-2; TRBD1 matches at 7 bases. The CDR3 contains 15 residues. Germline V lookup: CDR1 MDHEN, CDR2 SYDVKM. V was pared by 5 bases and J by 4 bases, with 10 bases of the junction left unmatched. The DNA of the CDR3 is TGTGCCAGCAGTCCCCGGACAGGCTGGAGCTATGGCTACACCTTC. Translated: CASSPRTGWSYGYTF.

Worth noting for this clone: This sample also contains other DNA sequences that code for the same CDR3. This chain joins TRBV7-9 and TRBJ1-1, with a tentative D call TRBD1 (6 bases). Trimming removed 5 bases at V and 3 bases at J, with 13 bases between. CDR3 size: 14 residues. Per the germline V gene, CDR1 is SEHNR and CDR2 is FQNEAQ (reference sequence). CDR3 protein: CASSLKGEDTEAFF. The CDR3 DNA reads TGTGCCAGCAGCCTGAAGGGGGAGGACACTGAAGCTTTCTTT.

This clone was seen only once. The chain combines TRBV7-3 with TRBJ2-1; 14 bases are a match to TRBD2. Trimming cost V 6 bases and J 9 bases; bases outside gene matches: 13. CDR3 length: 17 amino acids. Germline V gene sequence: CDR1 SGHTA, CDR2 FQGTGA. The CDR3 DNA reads TGTGCCAGCAGTCTAAGTTCCGGGACTAGCGGGGGTATTGAGCAGTTCTTC. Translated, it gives CASSLSSGTSGGIEQFF.

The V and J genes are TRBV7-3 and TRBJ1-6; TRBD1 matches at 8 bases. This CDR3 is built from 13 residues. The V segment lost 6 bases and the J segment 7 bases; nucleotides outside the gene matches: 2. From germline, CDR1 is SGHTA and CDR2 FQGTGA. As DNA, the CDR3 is TGTGCCAGCAGGAGGACAGGGAATTCACCCCTCCACTTT. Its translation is CASRRTGNSPLHF.

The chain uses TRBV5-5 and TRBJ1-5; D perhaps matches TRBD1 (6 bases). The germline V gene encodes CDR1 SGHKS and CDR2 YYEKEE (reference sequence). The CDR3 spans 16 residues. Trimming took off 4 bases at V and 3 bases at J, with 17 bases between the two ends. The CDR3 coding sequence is TGTGCCAGCAGCCCCGAAACAGGGCCTCTCAATCAGCCCCAGCATTTT. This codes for CASSPETGPLNQPQHF.